These T cell receptor beta chains were read from a single sample in a study of blood T cell repertoires in COVID-19. Assay: immunoSEQ multiplex PCR; the TCRdb copy retains only in-frame clones and omits some. The sample gives some 150,000 clones, about 90% of which show up once; about 10% is in the top ten. The source material was peripheral blood. The receptors stem from a man aged 50 or older with active or convalescent COVID-19. The CDR3 runs from the conserved cysteine through the conserved F or W. The order of the fields is J gene, D gene, V gene, clone size, CDR3 DNA, CDR3 protein. D genes are given only for firm matches. Only part of the rows carry a size: once, few, many, or a class if the clone is expanded.

J: TRBJ2-1
D: -
V: TRBV4-1
size: -
DNA: TGCGCCAGCAGCCAAGATCGGAGGGGTCCCTACAATGAGCAGTTCTTC
CDR3: CASSQDRRGPYNEQFF

J: TRBJ2-1
D: -
V: TRBV11-3
size: -
DNA: TGTGCCAGCAGTCTACAGAACAATGAGCAGTTCTTC
CDR3: CASSLQNNEQFF

J: TRBJ1-3
D: TRBD1
V: TRBV19
size: -
DNA: TGTGCCAGTAGACGGGACAGTTCTGGAAACACCATATATTTT
CDR3: CASRRDSSGNTIYF

J: TRBJ2-1
D: -
V: TRBV9
size: -
DNA: TGTGCCAGCAGCGTAAGGGAGCGGAAGTCCTACAATGAGCAGTTCTTC
CDR3: CASSVRERKSYNEQFF

J: TRBJ2-2
D: TRBD1
V: TRBV14
size: -
DNA: TGTGCCAGCAGCCAGGTTCCAGGGGGTCGGACCGGGGAGCTGTTTTTT
CDR3: CASSQVPGGRTGELFF

J: TRBJ2-7
D: -
V: TRBV12-2
size: once
DNA: TGTGCAAGTCGCCCTGGACTAGCGGCTTCCTACGAGCAGTACTTC
CDR3: CASRPGLAASYEQYF

J: TRBJ2-5
D: -
V: TRBV5-1
size: -
DNA: TGCGCCAGCAGTATGGAAACAGGACAAGAGACCCAGTACTTC
CDR3: CASSMETGQETQYF

J: TRBJ1-6
D: -
V: TRBV30
size: -
DNA: TGTGCCTGGCAAGCAGGGATGAATTCACCCCTCCACTTT
CDR3: CAWQAGMNSPLHF

J: TRBJ2-7
D: TRBD1
V: TRBV14
size: once
DNA: TGTGCCAGCAGCCAAAGACAGGGCGGCGAGCAGTACTTC
CDR3: CASSQRQGGEQYF

J: TRBJ2-4
D: TRBD1
V: TRBV6-5
size: -
DNA: TGTGCCAGCACTCAGGGGGCCATTCAGTACTTC
CDR3: CASTQGAIQYF

J: TRBJ2-1
D: TRBD2
V: TRBV4-2
size: -
DNA: TGTGCCAGCAGAGAGTCGGGACTAGAAAACAATGAGCAGTTCTTC
CDR3: CASRESGLENNEQFF

J: TRBJ1-6
D: TRBD1
V: TRBV3-1/TRBV3-2
size: -
DNA: TGTGCCAGCAGCCAGGGACAGGGAAATTCACCCCTCCACTTT
CDR3: CASSQGQGNSPLHF

J: TRBJ1-2
D: TRBD1
V: TRBV6-1
size: -
DNA: TGTGCCAGCAGTGAAGCGGACAGGGGGCGAGCTAACTATGGCTACACCTTC
CDR3: CASSEADRGRANYGYTF

J: TRBJ2-5
D: -
V: TRBV15
size: -
DNA: TGTGCCACCAGCAGAGATCTTGCGGAAGAGACCCAGTACTTC
CDR3: CATSRDLAEETQYF

J: TRBJ1-5
D: -
V: TRBV19
size: -
DNA: TGTGCCAGTAGTGCGCGACTGGATAGCAATCAGCCCCAGCATTTT
CDR3: CASSARLDSNQPQHF

J: TRBJ2-2
D: TRBD2
V: TRBV11-2
size: -
DNA: TGTGCCAGCGGAAGGACTAGCGGCCCCGGCGGGGGGGAGCTGTTTTTT
CDR3: CASGRTSGPGGGELFF

J: TRBJ2-7
D: TRBD2
V: TRBV3-1/TRBV3-2
size: -
DNA: TGTGCCAGCAGCTTTAGCGGGAGGAAGTCATCCGAGCAGTACTTC
CDR3: CASSFSGRKSSEQYF

J: TRBJ1-6
D: -
V: TRBV10-2
size: -
DNA: TGCGCCAGCAGCGGAGGGAAGAATTCACCCCTCCACTTT
CDR3: CASSGGKNSPLHF

J: TRBJ2-7
D: -
V: TRBV11-2
size: once
DNA: TGTGCCAGCAGCTTAGATATGAGAGACGAGCAGTACTTC
CDR3: CASSLDMRDEQYF

J: TRBJ1-1
D: -
V: TRBV24-1
size: -
DNA: TGTGCCACCGAAAGCAGGGTATTGAGCACTGAAGCTTTCTTT
CDR3: CATESRVLSTEAFF

J: TRBJ1-5
D: -
V: TRBV5-6
size: -
DNA: TGTGCCAGCAGCTCAGGGGTGGCCGGGGCCCAGCATTTT
CDR3: CASSSGVAGAQHF

J: TRBJ2-5
D: TRBD1
V: TRBV7-2
size: -
DNA: TGTGCCAGCAGCTTCGGACAGGGCAAAGAGACCCAGTACTTC
CDR3: CASSFGQGKETQYF